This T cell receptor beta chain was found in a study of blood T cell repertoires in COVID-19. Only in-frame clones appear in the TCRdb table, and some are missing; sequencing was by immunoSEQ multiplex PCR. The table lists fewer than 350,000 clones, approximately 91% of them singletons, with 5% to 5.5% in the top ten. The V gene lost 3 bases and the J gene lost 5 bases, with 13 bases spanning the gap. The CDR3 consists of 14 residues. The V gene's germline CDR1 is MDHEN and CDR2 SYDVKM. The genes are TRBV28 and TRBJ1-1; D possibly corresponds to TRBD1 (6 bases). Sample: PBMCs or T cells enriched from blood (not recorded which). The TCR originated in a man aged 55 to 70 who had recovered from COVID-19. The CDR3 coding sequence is TGTGCCAGCAGTTTTCTGGCAGGGGAGACTGAAGCTTTCTTT. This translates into CASSFLAGETEAFF.